The 25 T cell receptor beta chains in this list originate from one sample, sequenced in a study of T-cell reconstitution after alpha-beta-depleted transplantation in children. Preparation of the TCRbeta library involved a method that used unique molecular identifiers. TCRdb reanalysed the PCR reads using MiXCR and keeps one entry per CDR3 protein. Of 100,000 or so distinct CDR3 sequences listed, 4.5% to 7.5% were seen once; the top ten hold roughly 6.1%. Sample: PBMCs, mostly from graft donor cells, taken 60 days after TCRalphabeta/CD19-depleted stem cell transplant. All receptors derive from a female patient between 2 and 15 years old who had a stem cell transplant for Fanconi anemia, so the T cells may come from the graft donor.

The V call is TRBV11-1, the J call TRBJ2-1, with D tentatively TRBD2 (8 bases). There are 15 residues in the CDR3. Germline CDR1 and CDR2: SGHAT and FQDESV (reference sequence). V lost 5 bases and J 4 bases, leaving 15 bases between the germline ends. DNA for the CDR3: TGTGCCAGCAGCCGGGAGGGGGCCGTGTACAATGAGCAGTTCTTC. Encoded protein: CASSREGAVYNEQFF.

The table lists this clonotype with many counts. This chain connects TRBV6-2 or TRBV6-3 to TRBJ2-1, with a possible D match to TRBD2 (6 bases). Germline V gene sequence: CDR1 MNHEY, CDR2 SVGEGT. Trimming took 6 bases from V and 8 from J, leaving 14 bases between them. This CDR3 region has 13 residues. This CDR3 is CASRPTGEYEQFF. The CDR3 DNA reads TGTGCCAGCAGGCCGACGGGGGAGTATGAGCAGTTCTTC.

The chain links TRBV10-3 to TRBJ2-7; no clear D. V was cut by 6 bases and J by 3 bases, with 15 bases left in between. The CDR3 sequence is 14 residues long. The germline V gene has CDR1 ENHRY and CDR2 SYGVKD. This chain's CDR3 is CAIRLSALSYEQYF. The CDR3 DNA is TGTGCCATCAGATTAAGCGCGTTAAGCTACGAGCAGTACTTC.

In this sample, this clonotype turned up a few times. CDR3 sequence reads: CASSRTGRQYF. CDR3 nucleotide sequence: TGTGCCAGCAGTCGGACAGGGAGGCAGTACTTC. The chain links TRBV6-2 or TRBV6-3 to TRBJ2-7; the match to TRBD1 covers 8 bases. CDR1 MNHEY and CDR2 SVGEGT come from the germline V gene. The CDR3 covers 11 residues. Trimming took 5 bases from V and 9 from J; bases not matched to a gene: 3.

The rearrangement uses TRBV14 and TRBJ2-7, with D maybe TRBD2 (5 bases). The V end lost 1 base, the J end lost 9 bases, and 10 bases lay between the germline ends. Germline V lookup: CDR1 SGHDN, CDR2 FVKESK. This CDR3 comprises 12 residues. The DNA of the CDR3 is TGTGCCAGCAGCCAAGGTTGGACTTGGCAGTACTTC. Translation: CASSQGWTWQYF.

This clonotype was observed many times. CDR3 sequence reads: CASSAYFSGGKDTQYF. The DNA of the CDR3 is TGTGCCAGCAGCGCCTATTTTAGCGGGGGAAAAGATACGCAGTATTTT. V usage is TRBV9 and J usage is TRBJ2-3; 9 bases fit TRBD2. This CDR3 has 16 amino acids. Germline V gene lookup returns CDR1 SGDLS and CDR2 YYNGEE. With V trimmed by 3 bases and J by 5 bases, 10 bases remained unmatched. Full variable domain (rest looked up from reference TRBV9 and TRBJ2-3): DSGVTQTPKHLITATGQRVTLRCSPRSGDLSVYWYQQSLDQGLQFLIQYYNGEERAKGNILERFSAQQFPDLHSELNLSSLELGDSALYFCASSAYFSGGKDTQYFGPGTRLTVL.

This clonotype was detected ten times or more. The rearrangement joins TRBV28 to TRBJ2-7; TRBD2 is a possible D gene (5 bases). Germline assignment: CDR1 MDHEN and CDR2 SYDVKM. V gave up 3 bases and J gave up 4 bases, with 10 bases separating them. CDR3 size: 13 residues. The CDR3 region has the DNA TGTGCCAGCAGTTTCCCAGACTATTACGAGCAGTACTTC. It translates to CASSFPDYYEQYF.

This clonotype was seen at least ten times. The rearrangement uses TRBV14 and TRBJ2-7; 7 bases align to TRBD1. The CDR3 has 11 residues. Germline V gives CDR1 SGHDN, CDR2 FVKESK. Trimming took 4 bases from V and 9 from J; bases not matched to a gene: 3. CDR3 DNA: TGTGCCAGCAGCCTTGGACAGGCGCAGTACTTC. Protein: CASSLGQAQYF. Full variable domain (remainder filled in from reference TRBV14 and TRBJ2-7): EAGVTQFPSHSVIEKGQTVTLRCDPISGHDNLYWYRRVMGKEIKFLLHFVKESKQDESGMPNNRFLAERTGGTYSTLKVQPAELEDSGVYFCASSLGQAQYFGPGTRLTVT.

This clonotype was observed many times. The chain links TRBV5-1 to TRBJ2-3; 9 bases agree with TRBD2. The CDR3 has 15 residues. J lost 6 bases, V lost 5 bases, and 10 bases had no gene match. Germline lookup yields CDR1 SGHRS and CDR2 YFSETQ. The CDR3 is CASRYPAGGRDTQYF. CDR3 coding DNA: TGCGCCAGCAGATACCCTGCGGGGGGGCGTGATACGCAGTATTTT.

The J gene is TRBJ2-2, the V gene TRBV2; perhaps TRBD1 as D (6 bases). Deletions cut 6 bases from V and 6 bases from J, with 11 bases between. The length of the CDR3 is 13 residues. CDR1 is SNHLY, CDR2 FYNNEI, per germline. CDR3 sequence reads: CASSRTGSGELFF. The CDR3, as DNA: TGTGCCAGCAGCCGAACAGGGTCCGGGGAGCTGTTTTTT.

This clonotype was detected ten times or more. The gene calls are TRBV11-2 and TRBJ2-7; no firm D call. In germline, CDR1 is SGHAT, CDR2 FQNNGV. The length of the CDR3 is 13 residues. Trimming took 0 bases from V and 5 from J, leaving 8 bases between them. The CDR3 protein is CASSLDSFHEQYF. Here the CDR3 DNA reads TGTGCCAGCAGCTTAGATAGTTTCCACGAGCAGTACTTC.

CDR3 residues: CASRNSYEQYF. CDR3 bases: TGTGCCAGCAGGAACTCCTACGAGCAGTACTTC. This chain links TRBV7-2 with TRBJ2-7; unclear D gene. The V end was cut by 6 bases, the J end by 0 bases, with 3 bases between. This CDR3 has 11 residues. CDR1 and CDR2 from the germline V gene are SGHTA and FQGNSA.

This clonotype appeared a few times. This chain links TRBV20-1 with TRBJ2-6, with a weak D call TRBD1 (5 bases). CDR1 and CDR2 from the germline V gene are DFQATT and SNEGSKA (reference sequence). Trimming cost V 5 bases and J 6 bases, with 20 bases left between them. This CDR3 comprises 16 residues. The chain's CDR3 is CSAVDSRKLAANVLTF. The DNA for the CDR3 is TGCAGTGCTGTCGACAGCCGCAAACTGGCGGCCAACGTCCTGACTTTC.

The chain joins TRBV3-1 to TRBJ1-2, with 10 bases identical to TRBD1. J was trimmed by 6 bases and V by 6 bases; bases with no gene match: 7. The CDR3 covers 14 residues. In germline, CDR1 is LGHDT, CDR2 YNNKEL (reference sequence). CDR3 in DNA: TGTGCCAGCAGTTTTCGACAGGGGGCAAATGGCTACACCTTC. It codes for CASSFRQGANGYTF.

This clonotype was counted at least ten times. The genes are TRBV6-2 or TRBV6-3 and TRBJ2-7; TRBD1 matches at 7 bases. The J segment lost 3 bases and the V segment lost 6 bases, leaving 11 bases of the junction unmatched. CDR3 length: 15 amino acids. Per germline, CDR1 MNHEY and CDR2 SVGEGT. For the CDR3, the DNA is TGTGCCAGCAGCCGAATATGGGACAGAGACTACGAGCAGTACTTC. Its translation: CASSRIWDRDYEQYF.

This clonotype has ten or more counts. The rearrangement links TRBV7-9 to TRBJ2-3; D is undetermined. Per germline, CDR1 SEHNR and CDR2 FQNEAQ (reference sequence). The germline V and J ends were trimmed by 1 base and 6 bases, with 2 bases remaining between them. The CDR3 loop spans 11 amino acids. CDR3 residues: CASSLVDTQYF. The CDR3 DNA is TGTGCCAGCAGCTTAGTTGATACGCAGTATTTT.

V and J are TRBV2 and TRBJ2-5; TRBD1 matches at 12 bases. Per the germline V gene, CDR1 is SNHLY and CDR2 is FYNNEI. This CDR3 is 14 amino acids long. J lost 5 bases, V lost 6 bases, and 4 bases had no gene match. CDR3 loop: CASSRDRGRETQYF. CDR3 sequence (DNA): TGTGCCAGCAGCCGGGACAGGGGGCGGGAGACCCAGTACTTC. The variable domain in full, completed from reference TRBV2 and TRBJ2-5, reads EPEVTQTPSHQVTQMGQEVILRCVPISNHLYFYWYRQILGQKVEFLVSFYNNEISEKSEIFDDQFSVERPDGSNFTLKIRSTKLEDSAMYFCASSRDRGRETQYFGPGTRLLVL.

At least ten counts were recorded for this clonotype. CDR3 sequence: CASSQDPGRGSTDTQYF. The CDR3, as DNA: TGTGCCAGCAGCCAAGACCCCGGTCGGGGTAGCACAGATACGCAGTATTTT. This chain joins TRBV3-1 and TRBJ2-3; TRBD2 might be the D (5 bases). Germline V gene lookup returns CDR1 LGHDT and CDR2 YNNKEL (reference sequence). There are 17 residues in the CDR3. Trimming pared 0 bases from V and 0 bases from J, leaving 13 bases between.

DNA for the CDR3: TGTGCCAGCAGTTACTCTCCGGGGGGACGGAGAGCTTTCTTT. Amino acid sequence: CASSYSPGGRRAFF. The V gene is TRBV6-5, the J gene TRBJ1-1, with D possibly being TRBD1 (5 bases). Trimming pared 0 bases from V and 10 bases from J, leaving 15 bases between. The CDR3 is 14 residues long. The germline V gene has CDR1 MNHEY and CDR2 SVGAGI.

This clonotype was found many times. The chain combines TRBV24-1 with TRBJ2-2, with D perhaps TRBD2 (6 bases). The CDR3 spans 18 residues. Trimming removed 2 bases from V and 0 bases from J, with 15 bases in between. The germline gives CDR1 KGHDR, CDR2 SFDVKD. In nucleotides, the CDR3 is TGTGCCACCAGTGATTCCCTACCGGGACTGTCGAACACCGGGGAGCTGTTTTTT. Its translation: CATSDSLPGLSNTGELFF.

At least ten counts were recorded for this clonotype. In DNA, the CDR3 is TGTGCCTGGAGGGAGGCCTACGAGCAGTACTTC. Its translation: CAWREAYEQYF. The chain joins TRBV30 to TRBJ2-7, with D maybe TRBD2 (5 bases). Trimming left V 3 bases short and J 2 bases short, with 5 bases between. CDR3 size: 11 residues. The germline CDR1 and CDR2 sequences are GTSNPN and SVGIG (reference sequence).

In its sample, this clonotype was seen once. This chain links TRBV20-1 with TRBJ1-1; 10 bases align to TRBD1. This CDR3 has 13 amino acids. The germline V gene has CDR1 DFQATT and CDR2 SNEGSKA (reference sequence). CDR3 bases: TGCTTGACAGGGGGCGCGGGAAATACTGAAGCTTTCTTT. Residues: CLTGGAGNTEAFF.

This clonotype was recorded at least ten times. The chain links TRBV3-1 to TRBJ2-1, with D uncertain. The CDR3 runs 16 residues. The V end was cut by 1 base, the J end by 0 bases, with 10 bases between. CDR1 and CDR2 from the germline V gene are LGHDT and YNNKEL (reference sequence). The CDR3 DNA sequence: TGTGCCAGCAGCCAAGCCACCTGGCGCTCCTACAATGAGCAGTTCTTC. This sequence encodes CASSQATWRSYNEQFF.

CDR3 sequence (DNA): TGTGCCCCAGAGAGGACCTACGAGCAGTACTTC. Translated: CAPERTYEQYF. The rearrangement uses TRBV21-1 and TRBJ2-7. TRBV21-1 is classified as a pseudogene. The CDR3 is 11 amino acids.

This clonotype was observed at least ten times. The CDR3, as DNA: TGCAGTGCCGCGACCGGGACTAGCGGAACCTACGAGCAGTACTTC. Translating it yields CSAATGTSGTYEQYF. The chain combines TRBV20-1 with TRBJ2-7, with 11 nucleotides matching TRBD2. The CDR3 extends over 15 amino acids. After removal of 6 bases from V and 2 bases from J, the junction contained 9 bases not matched to a gene. Per germline, CDR1 DFQATT and CDR2 SNEGSKA (reference sequence).